These T cell receptor beta chains were read from a single sample in a study of cytomegalovirus exposure and HLA in healthy donors. Profiling relied on immunoSEQ multiplex PCR, and the TCRdb table lists in-frame clones only, not all of them. This sample has fewer than 120,000 clones, with approximately 83% found just once. The material sequenced was PBMCs. These receptor sequences come from a man between 35 and 55 years old in good health and CMV-seronegative. Each CDR3 is given with its conserved first and last residue. The D gene is left open where the match is weak. Expanded clones are given a class, and other clones once, few, many or no size at all.

CDR3: CASSSNRGNNSPLHF; DNA: TGTGCCAGCAGTTCCAATAGGGGCAATAATTCACCCCTCCACTTT; J: TRBJ1-6; size: .; V: TRBV28; D: .
CDR3: CASSPRDGYTEAFF; DNA: TGTGCCAGCAGTCCGCGGGACGGGTACACTGAAGCTTTCTTT; J: TRBJ1-1; size: once; V: TRBV6-6; D: .
CDR3: CASSLGGGRTSTDTQYF; DNA: TGCGCCAGCAGCTTGGGGGGGGGACGGACTAGCACAGATACGCAGTATTTT; J: TRBJ2-3; size: .; V: TRBV5-1; D: TRBD2
CDR3: CASSPRGADGYTF; DNA: TGTGCCAGCAGCCCACGGGGGGCGGACGGCTACACCTTC; J: TRBJ1-2; size: .; V: TRBV11-2; D: .
CDR3: CATSRDGLAARTGELFF; DNA: TGTGCCACCAGCAGAGATGGGCTAGCAGCAAGGACCGGGGAGCTGTTTTTT; J: TRBJ2-2; size: .; V: TRBV15; D: .
CDR3: CASSNSYEQYF; DNA: TGTGCCAGCTCGAACAGCTACGAGCAGTACTTC; J: TRBJ2-7; size: .; V: TRBV18; D: .
CDR3: CASSLQVPSSGANVLTF; DNA: TGCGCCAGCAGCCTTCAGGTCCCGAGCTCTGGGGCCAACGTCCTGACTTTC; J: TRBJ2-6; size: .; V: TRBV4-3; D: .
CDR3: CASSVQTASTYNEQFF; DNA: TGCGCCAGCAGCGTGCAGACAGCGTCTACCTACAATGAGCAGTTCTTC; J: TRBJ2-1; size: .; V: TRBV5-1; D: .
CDR3: CANSPTGPVGGYTF; DNA: TGTGCCAACAGTCCGACAGGCCCGGTGGGTGGCTACACCTTC; J: TRBJ1-2; size: .; V: TRBV6-5; D: .
CDR3: CASIPSSRGNTIYF; DNA: TGTGCCAGCATTCCCTCTTCGAGGGGAAACACCATATATTTT; J: TRBJ1-3; size: .; V: TRBV6-5; D: .
CDR3: CASSLNSYTGELFF; DNA: TGTGCCAGCAGCTTAAACAGTTACACCGGGGAGCTGTTTTTT; J: TRBJ2-2; size: .; V: TRBV7-2; D: .
CDR3: CASTMRGIGNQPQHF; DNA: TGTGCCAGCACTATGCGGGGCATCGGCAATCAGCCCCAGCATTTT; J: TRBJ1-5; size: once; V: TRBV2; D: .
CDR3: CASSLAGTQGHGYTF; DNA: TGTGCCAGCAGCTTAGCGGGCACCCAAGGCCATGGCTACACCTTC; J: TRBJ1-2; size: .; V: TRBV7-2; D: .
CDR3: CASRQDRQGANQPQHF; DNA: TGTGCCAGCAGACAGGATCGACAGGGAGCGAATCAGCCCCAGCATTTT; J: TRBJ1-5; size: .; V: TRBV6-6; D: TRBD1
CDR3: CASSPGQTMNTEAFF; DNA: TGTGCCAGTAGCCCGGGACAGACGATGAACACTGAAGCTTTCTTT; J: TRBJ1-1; size: .; V: TRBV19; D: TRBD1
CDR3: CASSFPRERADTQYF; DNA: TGTGCCAGCAGCTTTCCCAGGGAGCGGGCAGATACGCAGTATTTT; J: TRBJ2-3; size: .; V: TRBV5-4; D: .
CDR3: CASSEHPGTEAFF; DNA: TGTGCCAGCTCTGAACACCCGGGCACTGAAGCTTTCTTT; J: TRBJ1-1; size: .; V: TRBV18; D: .
CDR3: CASSVLVSANYGYTF; DNA: TGTGCCAGCAGTGTCTTGGTCAGCGCTAACTATGGCTACACCTTC; J: TRBJ1-2; size: .; V: TRBV2; D: .
CDR3: CASSSNAAYGYTF; DNA: TGTGCCAGCAGCTCCAATGCGGCCTATGGCTACACCTTC; J: TRBJ1-2; size: .; V: TRBV7-8; D: .
CDR3: CASSLATDRGNTEAFF; DNA: TGTGCCAGCAGCTTGGCGACGGACAGGGGGAACACTGAAGCTTTCTTT; J: TRBJ1-1; size: .; V: TRBV5-6; D: TRBD1
CDR3: CASSLIQGRETQYF; DNA: TGTGCCAGCAGCTTGATCCAGGGTAGGGAGACCCAGTACTTC; J: TRBJ2-5; size: .; V: TRBV5-6; D: .
CDR3: CASSQDREETQYF; DNA: TGCGCCAGCAGCCAAGATAGGGAGGAGACCCAGTACTTC; J: TRBJ2-5; size: .; V: TRBV4-3; D: .
CDR3: CASSTGQGGKNTEAFF; DNA: TGTGCCAGTAGTACCGGACAGGGTGGTAAGAACACTGAAGCTTTCTTT; J: TRBJ1-1; size: .; V: TRBV19; D: TRBD1
CDR3: CASPRQGPGNF; DNA: TGCGCCAGCCCTCGACAGGGCCCAGGAAATTTT; J: TRBJ1-5; size: once; V: TRBV23-1; D: TRBD1
CDR3: CASSPGASGSYEQYF; DNA: TGTGCCAGCAGCCCGGGGGCTAGCGGGTCCTACGAGCAGTACTTC; J: TRBJ2-7; size: .; V: TRBV5-4; D: TRBD2
CDR3: CASSEPAGVSSYEQYF; DNA: TGTGCCAGCAGTGAACCGGCCGGGGTCAGCTCCTACGAGCAGTACTTC; J: TRBJ2-7; size: .; V: TRBV6-1; D: .